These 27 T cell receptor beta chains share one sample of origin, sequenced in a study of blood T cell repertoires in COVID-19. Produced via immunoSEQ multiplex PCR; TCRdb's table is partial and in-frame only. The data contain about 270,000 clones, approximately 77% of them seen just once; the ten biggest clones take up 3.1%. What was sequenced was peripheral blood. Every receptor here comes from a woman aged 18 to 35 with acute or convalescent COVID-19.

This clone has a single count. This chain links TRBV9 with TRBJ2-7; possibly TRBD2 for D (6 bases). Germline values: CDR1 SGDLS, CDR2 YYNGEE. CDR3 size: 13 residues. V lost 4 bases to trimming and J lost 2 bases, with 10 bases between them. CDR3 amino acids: CASSPGLTYEQYF. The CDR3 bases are TGTGCCAGCAGCCCAGGACTAACCTACGAGCAGTACTTC.

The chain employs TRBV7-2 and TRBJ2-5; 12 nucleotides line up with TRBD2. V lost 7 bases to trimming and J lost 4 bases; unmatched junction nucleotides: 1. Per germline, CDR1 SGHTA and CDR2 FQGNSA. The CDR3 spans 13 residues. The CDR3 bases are TGTGCCAGCAAACTAGCGGGAGGAGAGACCCAGTACTTC. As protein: CASKLAGGETQYF.

The CDR3 DNA reads TGTGCCAGTAGTGCAGGACCGGGGTACGAGCAGTACTTC. Encoded protein: CASSAGPGYEQYF. This chain joins TRBV19 and TRBJ2-7, with a weak D call TRBD2 (5 bases). CDR3 size: 13 residues. Germline values: CDR1 LNHDA, CDR2 SQIVND (reference sequence). Trimming took 5 bases from V and 4 from J, leaving 12 bases between them. Full variable domain (missing parts from reference TRBV19 and TRBJ2-7): DGGITQSPKYLFRKEGQNVTLSCEQNLNHDAMYWYRQDPGQGLRLIYYSQIVNDFQKGDIAEGYSVSREKKESFPLTVTSAQKNPTAFYLCASSAGPGYEQYFGPGTRLTVT.

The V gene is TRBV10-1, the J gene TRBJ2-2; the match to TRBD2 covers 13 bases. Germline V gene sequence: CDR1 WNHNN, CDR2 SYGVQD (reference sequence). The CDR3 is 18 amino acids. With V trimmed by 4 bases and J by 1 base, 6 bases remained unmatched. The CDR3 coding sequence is TGCGCCAGCAGTGGACCGGGACTAGCGGGATTGAACACCGGGGAGCTGTTTTTT. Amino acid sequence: CASSGPGLAGLNTGELFF.

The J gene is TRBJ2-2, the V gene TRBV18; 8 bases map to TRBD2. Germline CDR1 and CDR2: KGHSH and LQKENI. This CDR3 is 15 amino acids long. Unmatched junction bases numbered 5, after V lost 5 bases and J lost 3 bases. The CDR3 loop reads CASSSLAGHTGELFF. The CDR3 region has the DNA TGTGCCAGCTCATCCCTAGCGGGTCACACCGGGGAGCTGTTTTTT.

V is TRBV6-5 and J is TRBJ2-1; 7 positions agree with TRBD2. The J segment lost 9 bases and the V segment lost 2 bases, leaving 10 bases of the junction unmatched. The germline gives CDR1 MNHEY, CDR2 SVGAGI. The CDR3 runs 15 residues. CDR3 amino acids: CASSYTWTSSAEQFF. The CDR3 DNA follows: TGTGCCAGCAGTTACACATGGACTAGTAGTGCTGAGCAGTTCTTC.

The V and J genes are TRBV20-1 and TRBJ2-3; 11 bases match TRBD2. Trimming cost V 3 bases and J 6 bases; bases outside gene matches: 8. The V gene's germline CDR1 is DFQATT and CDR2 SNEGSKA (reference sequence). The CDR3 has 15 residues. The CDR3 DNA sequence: TGCAGTGCTAGTTCGGCTAGCGGGAGGAGGGATACGCAGTATTTT. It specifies CSASSASGRRDTQYF.

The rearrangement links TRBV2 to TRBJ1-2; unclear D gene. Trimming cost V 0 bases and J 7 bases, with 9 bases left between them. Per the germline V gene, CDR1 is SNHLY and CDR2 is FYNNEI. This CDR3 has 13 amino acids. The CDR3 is CASSEAGGPGYTF. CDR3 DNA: TGTGCCAGCAGTGAAGCAGGCGGTCCTGGCTACACCTTC.

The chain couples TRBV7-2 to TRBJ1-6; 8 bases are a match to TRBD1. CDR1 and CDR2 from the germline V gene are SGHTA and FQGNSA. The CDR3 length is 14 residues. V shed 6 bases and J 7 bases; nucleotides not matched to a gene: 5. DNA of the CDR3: TGTGCCAGCAGGCAGGGGGCGCGGAATTCACCCCTCCACTTT. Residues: CASRQGARNSPLHF. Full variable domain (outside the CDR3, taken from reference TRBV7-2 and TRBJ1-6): GAGVSQSPSNKVTEKGKDVELRCDPISGHTALYWYRQSLGQGLEFLIYFQGNSAPDKSGLPSDRFSAERTGGSVSTLTIQRTQQEDSAVYLCASRQGARNSPLHFGNGTRLTVT.

CDR3 amino acids: CASSLGFGLDTEAFF. CDR3 sequence (DNA): TGTGCCAGCAGCTTAGGGTTTGGCCTGGACACTGAAGCTTTCTTT. The chain has TRBV13 and TRBJ1-1; no definite D call. Germline CDR1 and CDR2: PRHDT and FYEKMQ (reference sequence). The CDR3 consists of 15 residues. V lost 0 bases to trimming and J lost 3 bases, with 11 bases between them.

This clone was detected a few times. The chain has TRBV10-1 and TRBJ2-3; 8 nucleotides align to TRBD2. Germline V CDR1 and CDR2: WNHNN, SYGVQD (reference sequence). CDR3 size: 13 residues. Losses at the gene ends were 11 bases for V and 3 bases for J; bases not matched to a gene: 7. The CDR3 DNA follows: TGCGCCCGACTAGCGTTAACTACAGATACGCAGTATTTT. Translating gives CARLALTTDTQYF.

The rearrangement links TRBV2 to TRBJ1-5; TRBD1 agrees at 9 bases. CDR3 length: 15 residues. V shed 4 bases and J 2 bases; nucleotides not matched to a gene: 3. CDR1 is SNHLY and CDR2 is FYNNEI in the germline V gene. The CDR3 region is CASSGDRARNQPQHF. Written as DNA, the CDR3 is TGTGCCAGCAGTGGGGACAGGGCACGCAATCAGCCCCAGCATTTT.

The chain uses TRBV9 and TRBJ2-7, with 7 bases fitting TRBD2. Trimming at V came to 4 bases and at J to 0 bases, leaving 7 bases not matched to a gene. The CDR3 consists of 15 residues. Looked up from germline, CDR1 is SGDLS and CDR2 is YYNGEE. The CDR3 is CASSQEAGYSYEQYF. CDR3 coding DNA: TGTGCCAGCAGCCAGGAAGCGGGATACTCCTACGAGCAGTACTTC. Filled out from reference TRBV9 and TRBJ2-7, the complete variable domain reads DSGVTQTPKHLITATGQRVTLRCSPRSGDLSVYWYQQSLDQGLQFLIQYYNGEERAKGNILERFSAQQFPDLHSELNLSSLELGDSALYFCASSQEAGYSYEQYFGPGTRLTVT.

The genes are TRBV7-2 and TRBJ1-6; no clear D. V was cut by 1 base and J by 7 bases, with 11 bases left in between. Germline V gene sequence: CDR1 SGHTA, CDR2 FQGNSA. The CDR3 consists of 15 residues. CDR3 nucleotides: TGTGCCAGCAGCTTAGGGGCGGGTCTCAATTCACCCCTCCACTTT. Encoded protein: CASSLGAGLNSPLHF.

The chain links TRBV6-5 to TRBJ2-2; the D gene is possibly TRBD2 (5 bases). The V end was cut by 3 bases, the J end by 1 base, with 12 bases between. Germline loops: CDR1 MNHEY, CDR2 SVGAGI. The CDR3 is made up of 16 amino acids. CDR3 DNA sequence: TGTGCCAGCAGTTATGCCCCAGAGGGGAACACCGGGGAGCTGTTTTTT. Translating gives CASSYAPEGNTGELFF.

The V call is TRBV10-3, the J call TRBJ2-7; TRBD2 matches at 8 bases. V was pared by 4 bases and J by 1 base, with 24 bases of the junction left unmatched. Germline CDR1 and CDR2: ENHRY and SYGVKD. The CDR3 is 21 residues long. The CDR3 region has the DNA TGTGCCATCAGTGTTGGGGGGCCGATAGCGGGAAACATAAGACGGTCCTACGAGCAGTACTTC. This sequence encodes CAISVGGPIAGNIRRSYEQYF.

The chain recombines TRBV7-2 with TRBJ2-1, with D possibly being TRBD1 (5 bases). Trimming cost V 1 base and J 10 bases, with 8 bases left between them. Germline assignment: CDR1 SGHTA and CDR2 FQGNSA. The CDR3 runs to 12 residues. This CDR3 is CASSLGAGEQFF. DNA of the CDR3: TGTGCCAGCAGCTTAGGGGCAGGGGAGCAGTTCTTC.

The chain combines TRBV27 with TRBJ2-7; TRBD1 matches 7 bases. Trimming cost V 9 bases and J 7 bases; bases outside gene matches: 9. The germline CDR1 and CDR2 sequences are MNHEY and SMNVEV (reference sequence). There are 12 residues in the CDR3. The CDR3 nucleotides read TGTGCCAGTTCGACAGGGTTGAGGGAGCAGTACTTC. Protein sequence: CASSTGLREQYF.

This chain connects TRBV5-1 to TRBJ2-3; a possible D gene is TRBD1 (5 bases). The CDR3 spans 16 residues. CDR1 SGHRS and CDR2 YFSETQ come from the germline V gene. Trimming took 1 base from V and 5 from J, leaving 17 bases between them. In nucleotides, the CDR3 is TGCGCCAGCAGCTTGATCTCCGGCCAGGGCCAAGATACGCAGTATTTT. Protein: CASSLISGQGQDTQYF.

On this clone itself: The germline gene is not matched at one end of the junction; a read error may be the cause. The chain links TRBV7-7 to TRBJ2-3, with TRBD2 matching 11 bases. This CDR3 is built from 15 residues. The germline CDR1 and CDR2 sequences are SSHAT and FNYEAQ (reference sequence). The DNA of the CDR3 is TGTGCTAGCAGCGATCTAGCGGGAGGTCCAGATACGCAGTATTTT. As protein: CASSDLAGGPDTQYF. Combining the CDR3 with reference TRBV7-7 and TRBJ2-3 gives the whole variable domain GAGVSQSPRYKVTKRGQDVTLRCDPISSHATLYWYQQALGQGPEFLTYFNYEAQPDKSGLPSDRFSAERPEGSISTLTIQRTEQRDSAMYRCASSDLAGGPDTQYFGPGTRLTVL.

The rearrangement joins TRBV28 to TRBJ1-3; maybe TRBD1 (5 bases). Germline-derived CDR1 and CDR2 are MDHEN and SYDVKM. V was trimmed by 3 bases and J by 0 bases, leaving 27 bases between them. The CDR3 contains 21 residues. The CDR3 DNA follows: TGTGCCAGCAGTTTGACTGGGCGTGGCAGGGTCCCTTTTAACTCTGGAAACACCATATATTTT. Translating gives CASSLTGRGRVPFNSGNTIYF. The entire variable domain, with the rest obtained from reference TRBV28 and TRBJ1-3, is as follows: DVKVTQSSRYLVKRTGEKVFLECVQDMDHENMFWYRQDPGLGLRLIYFSYDVKMKEKGDIPEGYSVSREKKERFSLILESASTNQTSMYLCASSLTGRGRVPFNSGNTIYFGEGSWLTVV.

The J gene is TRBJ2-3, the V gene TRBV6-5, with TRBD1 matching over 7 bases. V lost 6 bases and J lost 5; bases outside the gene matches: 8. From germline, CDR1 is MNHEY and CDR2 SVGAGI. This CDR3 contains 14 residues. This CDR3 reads CASSQPYRGDTQYF. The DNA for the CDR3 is TGTGCCAGCAGCCAACCTTACAGGGGAGATACGCAGTATTTT.

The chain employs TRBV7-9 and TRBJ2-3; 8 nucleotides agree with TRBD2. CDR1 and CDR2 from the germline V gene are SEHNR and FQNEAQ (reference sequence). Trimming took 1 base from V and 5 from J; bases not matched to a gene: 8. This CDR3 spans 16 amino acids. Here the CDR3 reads CASSLGIAGMRDTQYF. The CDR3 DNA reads TGTGCCAGCAGCTTAGGAATAGCGGGAATGAGAGATACGCAGTATTTT.

The CDR3 bases are TGTGCCAGCACCTACCGACAGGGGAACTATGGCTACACCTTC. This gives the protein CASTYRQGNYGYTF. The chain recombines TRBV5-4 with TRBJ1-2; 8 nucleotides match TRBD1. CDR3 length: 14 residues. With V trimmed by 6 bases and J by 2 bases, 6 bases remained unmatched. Germline loops: CDR1 SGHNT, CDR2 YYREEE (reference sequence).

The CDR3 coding sequence is TGTGCCAGCAGTTCTCCCGGGACAGGGGGCTACAATGAGCAGTTCTTC. As protein: CASSSPGTGGYNEQFF. The chain employs TRBV5-4 and TRBJ2-1; TRBD1 aligns across 11 bases. V lost 5 bases to trimming and J lost 3 bases; unmatched junction nucleotides: 7. Germline values: CDR1 SGHNT, CDR2 YYREEE (reference sequence). The CDR3 sequence is 16 residues long. The whole variable domain, filled in from reference TRBV5-4 and TRBJ2-1, reads ETGVTQSPTHLIKTRGQQVTLRCSSQSGHNTVSWYQQALGQGPQFIFQYYREEENGRGNFPPRFSGLQFPNYSSELNVNALELDDSALYLCASSSPGTGGYNEQFFGPGTRLTVL.

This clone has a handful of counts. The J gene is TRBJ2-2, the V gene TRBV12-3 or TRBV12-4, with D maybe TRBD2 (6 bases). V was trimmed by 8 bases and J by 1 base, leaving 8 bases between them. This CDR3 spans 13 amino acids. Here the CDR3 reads CASGTGNTGELFF. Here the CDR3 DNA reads TGTGCCAGCGGGACTGGGAACACCGGGGAGCTGTTTTTT.

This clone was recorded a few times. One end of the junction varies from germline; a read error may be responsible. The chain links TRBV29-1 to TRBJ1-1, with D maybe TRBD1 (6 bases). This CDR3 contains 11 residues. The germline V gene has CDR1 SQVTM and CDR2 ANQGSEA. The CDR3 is CSVGDNKNPHF. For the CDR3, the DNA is TGCAGCGTTGGGGACAACAAAAATCCGCACTTT.